A single sample gave rise to the 6 T cell receptor beta chains below, sequenced in a study of post-analysis software for immune sequencing data. Findings of the study overall: Five TRBV segments were significantly more frequent in patients than in controls. TRBV5-6, TRBV5-1 and TRBV20-1 were among these segments.

No cognate antigen is known for these TCRs. Sequencing libraries made from TCR beta cDNA carried unique molecular identifiers. Using its own MiXCR run on the PCR reads, TCRdb lists one record per CDR3 protein. The table records about 540,000 distinct CDR3 sequences, around 34% of them present only once. Input material: blood. The source of these receptors is a girl aged 2-17 years with multiple sclerosis.

The chain combines TRBV12-5 with TRBJ1-2; D is uncertain. V dropped 2 bases and J dropped 8 bases, with 21 bases sitting between them. The CDR3 has 16 amino acids. From germline, CDR1 is LGHNT and CDR2 FRNRAP. The CDR3 region is CASGLTQGLFSAGYTF. CDR3 sequence (DNA): TGTGCTAGTGGTTTGACCCAAGGCTTGTTCTCGGCGGGCTACACCTTC.

With regard to this clonotype: A single base separates this from a much larger clone, so it may be a read error. The V gene is TRBV6-5, the J gene TRBJ2-5; D remains ambiguous. The J call may be in error: the DNA end matches TRBJ2-7 better. The germline CDR1 and CDR2 sequences are MNHEY and SVGAGI. This CDR3 comprises 16 residues. The CDR3, as DNA: TGTGCCAGCAGTTACGCCCTCGGTAACGGCTGGTACGAGCAGTACTTC. Protein sequence: CASSYALGNGWYEQYF.

The DNA of the CDR3 is TGTGCCAGCTCACTCGGGACAGGCCCTTCTGGGGCCAACGTCCTGACTTTC. It encodes CASSLGTGPSGANVLTF. This chain uses TRBV18 with TRBJ2-6; 8 bases match TRBD1. The germline gives CDR1 KGHSH, CDR2 LQKENI. V lost 4 bases to trimming and J lost 1 base; unmatched junction nucleotides: 6. This CDR3 has 17 residues.

The chain carries TRBV4-2 and TRBJ1-2; 7 bases are a match to TRBD1. CDR1 is LGHNA, CDR2 YNFKEQ, per germline. This CDR3 is built from 15 residues. Trimming took 0 bases from V and 3 from J; bases not matched to a gene: 4. In DNA, the CDR3 is TGTGCCAGCAGCCAAGATACTCAGGGGGACTATGGCTACACCTTC. Translated: CASSQDTQGDYGYTF.

About this clonotype itself: Relative to the germline gene, one junction end is altered; a read error may explain this. The chain uses TRBV7-3 and TRBJ2-5, with D unresolved. The CDR3 consists of 13 residues. CDR1 and CDR2 from the germline V gene are SGHTA and FQGTGA. The DNA of the CDR3 is TGTGCCAACAGCTTACAGAACCAAGAGACCCAGTACTTC. It codes for CANSLQNQETQYF.

This clonotype has just one count. The chain carries TRBV20-1 and TRBJ2-3, with 10 bases aligning to TRBD2. The V gene end was trimmed by 2 bases and the J gene end by 2 bases; junction bases not matched to a gene: 13. This CDR3 spans 18 amino acids. Germline V gives CDR1 DFQATT, CDR2 SNEGSKA (reference sequence). CDR3 sequence (DNA): TGCAGTGCTAGACCCTCCGGACTAGCGGTTCCCTTCACAGATACGCAGTATTTT. Its translation is CSARPSGLAVPFTDTQYF.